This entry lists 27 T cell receptor beta chains sequenced from one sample in a study of blood T cell repertoires in COVID-19. Sequenced by immunoSEQ multiplex PCR; TCRdb stores in-frame clones only, minus some. The sample lists about 380,000 clones, roughly 86% seen once, with 1.1% in the top ten. The sequenced sample consisted of peripheral blood. These receptors were taken from a human donor with acute or convalescent COVID-19. The donor label of this sample is uncertain.

The rearrangement links TRBV5-1 to TRBJ2-3, with D uncertain. Between the trimmed V and J ends, which lost 5 bases and 4 bases, there was a span of 11 bases. Germline CDR1 and CDR2: SGHRS and YFSETQ. CDR3 size: 13 residues. The CDR3 here is CASRVSAADTQYF. The CDR3 nucleotides read TGCGCCAGCAGAGTGAGTGCGGCAGATACGCAGTATTTT.

The chain employs TRBV5-6 and TRBJ1-6; 7 bases line up with TRBD1. Germline V gene sequence: CDR1 SGHDT, CDR2 YYEEEE. The V and J ends lost 1 base and 8 bases, in that order; junction bases with no gene match: 3. The CDR3 has 14 amino acids. Written as DNA, the CDR3 is TGTGCCAGCAGCTTGTCGGGACAGTATTCACCCCTCCACTTT. Residues: CASSLSGQYSPLHF. Based on the CDR3 plus reference TRBV5-6 and TRBJ1-6, the full variable domain is DAGVTQSPTHLIKTRGQQVTLRCSPKSGHDTVSWYQQALGQGPQFIFQYYEEEERQRGNFPDRFSGHQFPNYSSELNVNALLLGDSALYLCASSLSGQYSPLHFGNGTRLTVT.

This rearrangement joins TRBV5-4 to TRBJ1-2; the D is unclear. Germline values: CDR1 SGHNT, CDR2 YYREEE (reference sequence). Deletions cut 2 bases from V and 2 bases from J, with 7 bases between. The CDR3 contains 13 residues. CDR3: CASSLWRNYGYTF. The CDR3 coding sequence is TGTGCCAGCAGCTTATGGAGAAACTATGGCTACACCTTC.

The V gene is TRBV7-9, the J gene TRBJ2-5; tentative D call: TRBD2 (6 bases). V gave up 7 bases and J gave up 5 bases, with 17 bases separating them. This CDR3 is built from 14 residues. From germline, CDR1 is SEHNR and CDR2 FQNEAQ (reference sequence). Here the CDR3 reads CASILGGAKETQYF. The CDR3 coding sequence is TGTGCCAGCATCCTCGGGGGAGCAAAGGAGACCCAGTACTTC.

CDR3 sequence (DNA): TGTGCCAGCAGCGCTGACGGAGCCTATGGCTACACCTTC. It codes for CASSADGAYGYTF. The chain couples TRBV6-4 to TRBJ1-2; D is uncertain. Deletions cut 6 bases from V and 4 bases from J, with 12 bases between. Per the germline V gene, CDR1 is MRHNA and CDR2 is SNTAGT. The CDR3 has 13 amino acids.

The V call is TRBV29-1, the J call TRBJ2-1; 10 bases align to TRBD2. Germline-derived CDR1 and CDR2 are SQVTM and ANQGSEA. Trimming cost V 5 bases and J 2 bases; bases outside gene matches: 3. The CDR3 has 14 residues. Written as DNA, the CDR3 is TGCAGCGTTTTTACTAGCGGGGCCTACAATGAGCAGTTCTTC. It encodes CSVFTSGAYNEQFF.

V and J are TRBV11-2 and TRBJ1-6; D gene unclear. The V and J ends lost 6 bases and 10 bases respectively, with 16 bases between them. The CDR3 spans 14 residues. The germline gives CDR1 SGHAT, CDR2 FQNNGV. CDR3 region: CASRYSGWGSPLHF. The CDR3 DNA is TGTGCCAGCAGATATTCGGGATGGGGATCACCCCTCCACTTT.

The chain uses TRBV5-5 and TRBJ1-5; 8 nucleotides match TRBD1. From germline, CDR1 is SGHKS and CDR2 YYEKEE (reference sequence). The CDR3 is 18 amino acids. J gave up 0 bases and V 1 base, and 9 bases lay outside the gene matches. CDR3 in amino acids: CASSLLPGTGYSNQPQHF. CDR3 nucleotide sequence: TGTGCCAGCAGCTTGTTACCCGGGACAGGCTATAGCAATCAGCCCCAGCATTTT.

The V gene is TRBV19, the J gene TRBJ2-7; D unresolved. V gave up 0 bases and J gave up 2 bases, with 11 bases separating them. The V gene's germline CDR1 is LNHDA and CDR2 SQIVND (reference sequence). The CDR3 sequence is 15 residues long. CDR3 sequence: CASSIESRSTYEQYF. The CDR3 DNA reads as TGTGCCAGTAGTATAGAGTCGCGATCCACCTACGAGCAGTACTTC.

This clone was seen only once. The V and J genes are TRBV18 and TRBJ2-5; D gene ambiguous. The CDR3 is 13 residues long. CDR1 is KGHSH and CDR2 is LQKENI in the germline V gene. Trimming shortened V by 3 bases and J by 1 base, and 6 bases separated the two germline ends. Here the CDR3 reads CASSPPGQETQYF. CDR3 in DNA: TGTGCCAGCTCACCCCCCGGCCAAGAGACCCAGTACTTC.

Worth noting for this clone: Additional DNA sequences in this sample encode the identical CDR3. The chain carries TRBV5-1 and TRBJ2-1; 10 bases match TRBD2. Germline values: CDR1 SGHRS, CDR2 YFSETQ. J was trimmed by 5 bases and V by 0 bases; bases with no gene match: 2. This CDR3 region has 15 residues. CDR3: CASSLVLAGDNEQFF. Written as DNA, the CDR3 is TGCGCCAGCAGCTTGGTTCTAGCGGGGGACAATGAGCAGTTCTTC. Combining the CDR3 with reference TRBV5-1 and TRBJ2-1 gives the whole variable domain KAGVTQTPRYLIKTRGQQVTLSCSPISGHRSVSWYQQTPGQGLQFLFEYFSETQRNKGNFPGRFSGRQFSNSRSEMNVSTLELGDSALYLCASSLVLAGDNEQFFGPGTRLTVL.

The chain is built from TRBV6-5 and TRBJ1-5, with a weak D call TRBD1 (5 bases). Deletions cut 6 bases from V and 3 bases from J, with 12 bases between. The CDR3 loop spans 14 amino acids. Per the germline V gene, CDR1 is MNHEY and CDR2 is SVGAGI. CDR3 sequence (DNA): TGTGCCAGCAGCGCGACAGCACTCAATCAGCCCCAGCATTTT. It codes for CASSATALNQPQHF.

The rearrangement links TRBV4-2 to TRBJ1-4; no firm D call. The V and J ends lost 1 base and 6 bases respectively, with 3 bases between them. CDR3 length equals 12 residues. Germline V gene lookup returns CDR1 LGHNA and CDR2 YNFKEQ. The CDR3 protein is CASSQGHEKLFF. CDR3 DNA sequence: TGTGCCAGCAGCCAAGGGCATGAAAAACTGTTTTTT.

The chain couples TRBV19 to TRBJ2-7; D is uncertain. Trimming shortened V by 5 bases and J by 2 bases, and 10 bases separated the two germline ends. Germline assignment: CDR1 LNHDA and CDR2 SQIVND (reference sequence). This CDR3 spans 13 amino acids. This CDR3 reads CASSETITYEQYF. The CDR3 DNA is TGTGCCAGTAGTGAGACAATCACCTACGAGCAGTACTTC.

This clone appeared a single time. The V gene is TRBV11-2, the J gene TRBJ1-1; 9 bases align to TRBD1. Germline CDR1 and CDR2: SGHAT and FQNNGV. There are 15 residues in the CDR3. Trimming removed 2 bases from V and 6 bases from J; junction bases left unmatched: 7. CDR3 sequence (DNA): TGTGCCAGCAGCTTAAGGACAGGGGAGTCGGCTGAAGCTTTCTTT. Its translation: CASSLRTGESAEAFF.

CDR3 bases: TGTGCCAGCAGCTTGGCGCTGAGACCGAGGGAGCAGTACTTC. Its translation: CASSLALRPREQYF. J is TRBJ2-7 and V is TRBV5-5; D is unresolved. Germline CDR1 reads SGHKS; CDR2 reads YYEKEE (reference sequence). The CDR3 runs 14 residues. V shed 0 bases and J shed 7 bases, with 14 bases lying between them. The whole variable domain, remainder taken from reference TRBV5-5 and TRBJ2-7, is DAGVTQSPTHLIKTRGQQVTLRCSPISGHKSVSWYQQVLGQGPQFIFQYYEKEERGRGNFPDRFSARQFPNYSSELNVNALLLGDSALYLCASSLALRPREQYFGPGTRLTVT.

The rearrangement links TRBV7-8 to TRBJ1-5; D gene ambiguous. CDR3 length: 15 amino acids. The germline V gene has CDR1 SGHVS and CDR2 FQNEAQ. V shed 5 bases and J shed 0 bases, with 11 bases lying between them. DNA for the CDR3: TGTGCCAGCAGCCCCTTCACATATAGCAATCAGCCCCAGCATTTT. It specifies CASSPFTYSNQPQHF.

The J gene is TRBJ1-1, the V gene TRBV12-3 or TRBV12-4, with D unresolved. The CDR3 length is 13 residues. V was cut by 3 bases and J by 2 bases, with 7 bases left in between. DNA for the CDR3: TGTGCCAGCAGTTTTCGAGAAAACACTGAAGCTTTCTTT. It yields the protein CASSFRENTEAFF.

V usage is TRBV7-9 and J usage is TRBJ2-1, with D unclear. The CDR3 runs 12 residues. Germline-derived CDR1 and CDR2 are SEHNR and FQNEAQ (reference sequence). Trimming took 2 bases from V and 6 from J, leaving 5 bases between them. The CDR3 sequence: CASSLISNEQFF. In DNA, the CDR3 is TGTGCCAGCAGCTTAATCTCCAATGAGCAGTTCTTC.

This clone appeared once. The sample contains more than one DNA sequence encoding this CDR3. This chain links TRBV28 with TRBJ1-4, with TRBD1 matching over 8 bases. The CDR3 has 16 residues. Germline V gene lookup returns CDR1 MDHEN and CDR2 SYDVKM. V shed 4 bases, J shed 5 bases, and the junction held 9 bases outside the gene matches. CDR3 DNA sequence: TGTGCCAGCAGTTCTCCCCGGACAGGGTTGAATGAAAAACTGTTTTTT. This gives the protein CASSSPRTGLNEKLFF.

The table lists this clone with a few counts. The chain recombines TRBV6-1 with TRBJ1-5; TRBD1 matches at 8 bases. Germline values: CDR1 MNHNS, CDR2 SASEGT. V was pared by 2 bases and J by 2 bases, with 5 bases of the junction left unmatched. The CDR3 loop spans 16 amino acids. This CDR3 is CASSELPGQGNQPQHF. The CDR3 nucleotides read TGTGCCAGCAGTGAACTCCCGGGACAGGGCAATCAGCCCCAGCATTTT.

This clone was detected once. The chain joins TRBV20-1 to TRBJ2-5; no definite D call. CDR3 length equals 11 residues. With 2 bases removed from V and 2 bases from J, the gap between germline ends came to 3 bases. Germline-derived CDR1 and CDR2 are DFQATT and SNEGSKA (reference sequence). Here the CDR3 reads CSARPQETQYF. The CDR3 bases are TGCAGTGCTAGACCACAAGAGACCCAGTACTTC.

The CDR3 DNA is TGTGCCAGCAGTTCGTGGACTAGCGGGGGGGCCGGGGGAGGTGAGACCCAGTACTTC. Translation: CASSSWTSGGAGGGETQYF. V is TRBV28 and J is TRBJ2-5; 15 nucleotides align to TRBD2. This CDR3 has 19 residues. Looked up from germline, CDR1 is MDHEN and CDR2 is SYDVKM. V lost 4 bases, J lost 5 bases, and 14 bases stayed unmatched.

Only one count was recorded for this clone. The chain joins TRBV28 to TRBJ2-3, with D possibly TRBD2 on 7 matching bases. Germline CDR1 reads MDHEN; CDR2 reads SYDVKM. V was cut by 6 bases and J by 1 base, with 20 bases left in between. CDR3 length equals 17 residues. CDR3 sequence reads: CASREGGASSGTDTQYF. DNA of the CDR3: TGTGCCAGCAGGGAAGGGGGGGCTAGCTCGGGCACAGATACGCAGTATTTT.

The rearrangement uses TRBV19 and TRBJ1-3; the D is unclear. Germline V gene data show CDR1 as LNHDA and CDR2 as SQIVND (reference sequence). V was shortened by 6 bases and J by 2 bases, with 14 bases between the two germline ends. This CDR3 comprises 15 residues. This CDR3 reads CASSPDQRAGNTIYF. For the CDR3, the DNA is TGTGCCAGTAGCCCCGATCAGCGGGCTGGAAACACCATATATTTT.

In its sample, this clone was seen once. This chain uses TRBV28 with TRBJ2-3; D is possibly TRBD2 (7 bases). This CDR3 contains 15 residues. Germline V gene data show CDR1 as MDHEN and CDR2 as SYDVKM. Trimming left V 6 bases short and J 5 bases short, with 18 bases between. The CDR3: CASSLRGGALDTQYF. DNA of the CDR3: TGTGCCAGCAGCTTAAGGGGGGGGGCCCTAGATACGCAGTATTTT.

The chain couples TRBV2 to TRBJ1-2, with D perhaps matching TRBD1 (5 bases). The V gene lost 3 bases and the J gene lost 4 bases, with 9 bases spanning the gap. CDR1 is SNHLY and CDR2 is FYNNEI in the germline V gene. The CDR3 length is 13 residues. The CDR3 region has the DNA TGTGCCAGCAGTGACAGGGAAACCTATGGCTACACCTTC. Amino acid sequence: CASSDRETYGYTF. The variable domain in full, completed from reference TRBV2 and TRBJ1-2, reads EPEVTQTPSHQVTQMGQEVILRCVPISNHLYFYWYRQILGQKVEFLVSFYNNEISEKSEIFDDQFSVERPDGSNFTLKIRSTKLEDSAMYFCASSDRETYGYTFGSGTRLTVV.